Below, 19 T cell receptor beta chains from the same sample are listed, as sequenced in a study of regulatory T cells in long-lasting Graves disease. In building TCR beta libraries, iRepertoire HTBI primers were used together with Arm-PCR of CDR3 regions. One entry per CDR3 protein results from TCRdb running MiXCR on the multiplex PCR reads. The sample carries about 400,000 distinct CDR3 sequences, 15% to 17% recorded once. The sample's time point: newly diagnosed GD, antithyroid drugs for less than 3 months. Extracted PBMC RNA gave rise to the TCR library. The specimen was peripheral blood mononuclear cells (PBMCs), collected at new diagnosis, from a patient treated with antithyroid drugs. These TCRs come from a female donor with Graves disease.

The genes are TRBV11-2 and TRBJ2-2; 8 nucleotides line up with TRBD2. The CDR3 runs 14 residues. Looked up from germline, CDR1 is SGHAT and CDR2 is FQNNGV. Trimming removed 4 bases from V and 12 bases from J; junction bases left unmatched: 10. CDR3 coding DNA: TGTGCCAGCAGCTCCGCGGGAGGATCGGGTCAGCTGTTTTTT. Its translation: CASSSAGGSGQLFF.

There are many counts of this clonotype. The rearrangement joins TRBV5-1 to TRBJ1-1, with D uncertain. Germline V gene sequence: CDR1 SGHRS, CDR2 YFSETQ. The CDR3 has 15 residues. Trimming stripped 0 bases from V and 0 bases from J, with 9 bases between. The CDR3 is CASSLAAAMNTEAFF. Here the CDR3 DNA reads TGCGCCAGCAGCTTGGCGGCGGCAATGAACACTGAAGCTTTCTTT.

The J gene is TRBJ2-1, the V gene TRBV29-1; maybe TRBD2 (5 bases). This CDR3 spans 16 amino acids. V dropped 7 bases and J dropped 0 bases, with 19 bases sitting between them. CDR1 and CDR2 (germline): SQVTM, ANQGSEA. Here the CDR3 reads CSGTSDGVLSYNEQFF. Here the CDR3 DNA reads TGCAGCGGGACGAGCGACGGGGTTCTCTCCTACAATGAGCAGTTCTTC.

In the case of this clonotype: This could be a read error, since a much larger clone is one nucleotide away. This sequence joins TRBV5-1 and TRBJ2-7, with a possible D match to TRBD1 (5 bases). The CDR3 covers 15 residues. The V gene lost 0 bases and the J gene lost 2 bases, with 12 bases spanning the gap. Germline CDR1 SGHRS, CDR2 YFSETQ. The CDR3: CASSLVSGPAYEQYF. In DNA, the CDR3 is TGCGCCAGCAGCTTGGTTTCAGGGCCGGCCTACGAGCAGTACTTC.

This clonotype was seen repeatedly, ten times or more. The chain couples TRBV13 to TRBJ2-1; 9 nucleotides match TRBD2. The V and J ends lost 3 bases and 5 bases, in that order; junction bases with no gene match: 5. Germline V lookup: CDR1 PRHDT, CDR2 FYEKMQ (reference sequence). The CDR3 is 15 amino acids. Written as DNA, the CDR3 is TGTGCCAGCAGCTTGCGACTAGCGGACCACAATGAGCAGTTCTTC. Translated, it gives CASSLRLADHNEQFF.

This clonotype has at least ten counts. The gene calls are TRBV20-1 and TRBJ2-4, with D tentatively TRBD1 (6 bases). Germline V gene data show CDR1 as DFQATT and CDR2 as SNEGSKA (reference sequence). This CDR3 region has 13 residues. The V and J ends lost 3 bases and 7 bases respectively, with 13 bases between them. CDR3 sequence reads: CSASRGQRNIQYF. DNA of the CDR3: TGCAGTGCTAGTCGGGGACAACGGAACATTCAGTACTTC.

This clonotype was observed at least ten times. This rearrangement joins TRBV20-1 to TRBJ2-7; a possible D gene is TRBD2 (5 bases). From germline, CDR1 is DFQATT and CDR2 SNEGSKA (reference sequence). CDR3 size: 14 residues. Trimming removed 4 bases from V and 2 bases from J, with 15 bases in between. This chain's CDR3 is CSATAGGPPYEQYF. The CDR3 DNA sequence: TGCAGTGCTACTGCTGGCGGGCCCCCCTACGAGCAGTACTTC.

This clonotype was detected many times. This chain uses TRBV20-1 with TRBJ2-1; no firm D call. V was clipped by 6 bases and J by 8 bases, with 23 bases between them. Germline CDR1 DFQATT, CDR2 SNEGSKA (reference sequence). The CDR3 consists of 15 residues. The CDR3 loop is CSANDPETEAYEQFF. CDR3 coding DNA: TGCAGTGCAAACGACCCAGAGACCGAGGCTTATGAGCAGTTCTTC.

CDR3 protein: CATTSPDRGGYTF. The CDR3 nucleotides are TGTGCCACCACATCCCCCGACAGGGGTGGCTACACCTTC. The chain employs TRBV27 and TRBJ1-2; 8 bases match TRBD1. V lost 10 bases, J lost 7 bases, and 11 bases stayed unmatched. Per the germline V gene, CDR1 is MNHEY and CDR2 is SMNVEV (reference sequence). CDR3 size: 13 residues.

In its sample, this clonotype was seen many times. The chain couples TRBV4-2 to TRBJ1-6; no definite D call. The ends were cut back, 0 bases at V and 0 bases at J, with 15 bases in the middle. Germline V gives CDR1 LGHNA, CDR2 YNFKEQ. There are 19 residues in the CDR3. In DNA, the CDR3 is TGTGCCAGCAGCCAAGAACACCCGTCGGGGAGCTCCTATAATTCACCCCTCCACTTT. Residues: CASSQEHPSGSSYNSPLHF.

As regards this clonotype: Just one base apart from a much larger clone, this may be a read error. The chain employs TRBV6-2 or TRBV6-3 and TRBJ1-1, with 9 bases identical to TRBD1. Per germline, CDR1 MNHEY and CDR2 SVGEGT. The CDR3 sequence is 19 residues long. Trimming took 8 bases from V and 5 from J; bases not matched to a gene: 24. CDR3: CASGAQTGTGIFSGTEAFF. Written as DNA, the CDR3 is TGTGCCAGCGGTGCCCAAACCGGGACAGGGATCTTTTCAGGAACTGAAGCTTTCTTT.

This clonotype was seen repeatedly, ten times or more. The CDR3 nucleotides are TGCAGTGCTAGAGATCAAGTACTCGGGACCCAGTACTTC. Its protein is CSARDQVLGTQYF. The chain couples TRBV20-1 to TRBJ2-5; D gene unclear. The length of the CDR3 is 13 residues. The V end lost 0 bases, the J end lost 7 bases, and 12 bases lay between the germline ends. Looked up from germline, CDR1 is DFQATT and CDR2 is SNEGSKA (reference sequence).

This clonotype appeared a few times. A much larger clone differs by one base, so this may be a read error. CDR3 loop: CATSTGPRSYNEQYF. The CDR3 nucleotides are TGTGCCACCAGCACCGGCCCCCGCAGCTACAATGAGCAGTACTTC. This chain links TRBV15 with TRBJ2-7, with no clear D. Trimming pared 4 bases from V and 7 bases from J, leaving 20 bases between. Per germline, CDR1 LNHNV and CDR2 YYDKDF (reference sequence). The CDR3 totals 15 residues.

This clonotype has more than one count but fewer than ten. The V call is TRBV2, the J call TRBJ1-5; D gene uncertain. V gave up 1 base and J gave up 0 bases, with 10 bases separating them. The germline CDR1 and CDR2 sequences are SNHLY and FYNNEI. The CDR3 consists of 16 residues. CDR3 residues: CASSEGGPYSNQPQHF. CDR3 nucleotides: TGTGCCAGCAGTGAAGGGGGTCCCTATAGCAATCAGCCCCAGCATTTT.

This clonotype was seen a few times. This may arise from a read error, as a much more abundant clone is one base away. The chain links TRBV5-8 to TRBJ1-1, with D maybe TRBD1 (5 bases). Germline V gene sequence: CDR1 SGHTS, CDR2 YDEGEE. There are 13 residues in the CDR3. CDR3 amino acids: CACSLGELREAFF. The DNA for the CDR3 is TGTGCCTGCAGCTTGGGGGAACTTAGGGAAGCTTTCTTT. The variable domain in full, completed from reference TRBV5-8 and TRBJ1-1, reads EAGVTQSPTHLIKTRGQQATLRCSPISGHTSVYWYQQALGLGLQFLLWYDEGEERNRGNFPPRFSGRQFPNYSSELNVNALELEDSALYLCACSLGELREAFFGQGTRLTVV.

This clonotype was picked up many times. Likely a read error: the CDR3 ends without its conserved phenylalanine or tryptophan. V and J are TRBV20-1 and TRBJ2-7, with 14 bases identical to TRBD2. Germline loops: CDR1 DFQATT, CDR2 SNEGSKA (reference sequence). Trimming took 6 bases from V and 6 from J; bases not matched to a gene: 4. The length of the CDR3 is 13 residues. Written as DNA, the CDR3 is TGCAGTGCAAGGACTAGCGGGAGGTTCGAGCAGTACTGC. It translates to CSARTSGRFEQYC.

This clonotype was counted many times. The gene calls are TRBV24-1 and TRBJ2-5; 10 bases agree with TRBD2. Germline values: CDR1 KGHDR, CDR2 SFDVKD. The CDR3 contains 16 residues. Germline trimming cut 4 bases from V and 1 base from J; bases unmatched to any gene: 5. The CDR3 region has the DNA TGTGCCACCAGTGAAGGGACTAGCGTATCCCAAGAGACCCAGTACTTC. Amino acids: CATSEGTSVSQETQYF.

This clonotype was counted only a few times. One base away lies a much larger clone, so this may be a sequencing read error. The chain joins TRBV10-3 to TRBJ2-1, with D unresolved. V was trimmed by 4 bases and J by 5 bases, leaving 6 bases between them. This CDR3 comprises 12 residues. Germline CDR1 and CDR2: ENHRY and SYGVKD. The CDR3 bases are TGTGCCATCAGTGGGACCAACAATGAGCAGTTCTTC. It is translated as CAISGTNNEQFF.

This clonotype has at least ten counts. This chain links TRBV27 with TRBJ1-5; D perhaps matches TRBD1 (5 bases). The CDR3 is made up of 14 amino acids. Trimming shortened V by 8 bases and J by 1 base, and 12 bases separated the two germline ends. Germline CDR1 reads MNHEY; CDR2 reads SMNVEV (reference sequence). This chain's CDR3 is CASRGIGSNQPQHF. The CDR3, as DNA: TGTGCCAGCCGGGGGATTGGGAGCAATCAGCCCCAGCATTTT.